What follows describes a single T cell receptor beta chain. The entry originates in a study of cytomegalovirus exposure and HLA in healthy donors. Study at large: Of the donors genotyped, several hundred in all, about 81% fell in the Caucasian-associated ancestry cluster.

Germline CDR1 is SEHNR and CDR2 is FQNEAQ (reference sequence). The CDR3 runs 15 residues. Trimming cost V 3 bases and J 6 bases; bases outside gene matches: 7. It was with 60 Vbeta and 13 Jbeta primers that the PCR ran. Sequencing used immunoSEQ multiplex PCR; TCRdb keeps in-frame clones, though not all of them. The table includes tens of thousands of clones, roughly 80% detected once. V gene TRBV7-9 combines with J gene TRBJ2-3; 9 nucleotides line up with TRBD2. The sequencing sample was made of PBMCs. The receptor comes from a woman in her 30s in good health and CMV-seropositive. CDR3 DNA sequence: TGTGCCAGCAGCTTCAGGAGGACTAGCGTCGATACGCAGTATTTT. This sequence encodes CASSFRRTSVDTQYF.